These 30 T cell receptor beta chains were sequenced from one sample in a study of blood T cell repertoires in COVID-19. Sequencing used immunoSEQ multiplex PCR; TCRdb keeps in-frame clones, though not all of them. The table shows over 250,000 clones, with approximately 83% occurring only once. Source material: peripheral blood. Every receptor here comes from a woman aged 65 to 85 with acute or convalescent COVID-19.

This sequence joins TRBV9 and TRBJ2-5; the match to TRBD2 covers 9 bases. This CDR3 spans 13 amino acids. The germline gives CDR1 SGDLS, CDR2 YYNGEE. V gave up 6 bases and J gave up 5 bases; unmatched junction bases: 5. The CDR3 region is CASNSGGRETQYF. The CDR3 DNA is TGTGCCAGCAACAGCGGGGGGCGGGAGACCCAGTACTTC. Based on the CDR3 plus reference TRBV9 and TRBJ2-5, the full variable domain is DSGVTQTPKHLITATGQRVTLRCSPRSGDLSVYWYQQSLDQGLQFLIQYYNGEERAKGNILERFSAQQFPDLHSELNLSSLELGDSALYFCASNSGGRETQYFGPGTRLLVL.

This clone was observed a few times. This chain uses TRBV5-1 with TRBJ1-1; TRBD1 is a possible D gene (6 bases). Germline V gives CDR1 SGHRS, CDR2 YFSETQ. This CDR3 is 14 amino acids long. The V gene lost 6 bases and the J gene lost 1 base, with 13 bases spanning the gap. This CDR3 is CASKYARGNTEAFF. The DNA of the CDR3 is TGCGCCAGCAAATACGCCAGGGGGAACACTGAAGCTTTCTTT.

This clone was observed a single time. This chain links TRBV4-1 with TRBJ2-7; 8 bases are a match to TRBD1. This CDR3 region has 13 residues. Per germline, CDR1 MGHRA and CDR2 YSYEKL. Unmatched junction bases numbered 4, after V lost 6 bases and J lost 3 bases. The CDR3: CASSLDRDYEQYF. CDR3 sequence (DNA): TGCGCCAGCAGTCTGGACAGGGACTACGAGCAGTACTTC.

V and J are TRBV27 and TRBJ1-1; D not certain. The CDR3 runs 12 residues. The V and J ends lost 0 bases and 9 bases respectively, with 8 bases between them. Germline V CDR1 and CDR2: MNHEY, SMNVEV (reference sequence). CDR3: CASSLSGQKAFF. The CDR3 bases are TGTGCCAGCAGTTTATCTGGGCAGAAAGCTTTCTTT.

This clone was counted a few times. CDR3: CASSLGEGEQFF. The DNA of the CDR3 is TGCGCCAGCAGCTTGGGGGAGGGTGAGCAGTTCTTC. The V call is TRBV5-1, the J call TRBJ2-1; the match to TRBD2 covers 7 bases. Germline lookup yields CDR1 SGHRS and CDR2 YFSETQ. J lost 9 bases, V lost 0 bases, and 0 bases had no gene match. This CDR3 is 12 amino acids long.

Regarding this clone: Mismatch with germline at one junction end may stem from a read error. The chain carries TRBV4-1 and TRBJ1-1; 10 bases are a match to TRBD1. Per germline, CDR1 MGHRA and CDR2 YSYEKL. This CDR3 comprises 13 residues. CDR3 loop: CASTKGRGQGPLF. The CDR3, as DNA: TGCGCCAGCACCAAAGGGAGGGGACAGGGGCCTCTTTTT.

In nucleotides, the CDR3 is TGTGCCAGCAGCGGGGTGGAAGGGTCACCCCTCCACTTT. Protein: CASSGVEGSPLHF. The gene calls are TRBV6-5 and TRBJ1-6; D gene unclear. Trimming took off 6 bases at V and 10 bases at J, with 13 bases between the two ends. The length of the CDR3 is 13 residues. Germline V CDR1 and CDR2: MNHEY, SVGAGI.

The rearrangement joins TRBV11-2 to TRBJ2-5; D is possibly TRBD2 (6 bases). CDR3 length: 13 amino acids. CDR1 SGHAT and CDR2 FQNNGV come from the germline V gene. Trimming took 4 bases from V and 4 from J, leaving 10 bases between them. The CDR3 loop reads CASSSGLRETQYF. The CDR3 coding sequence is TGTGCCAGCAGCTCGGGACTGAGAGAGACCCAGTACTTC.

V gene TRBV6-6 combines with J gene TRBJ2-1, with a tentative D call TRBD1 (6 bases). CDR1 is MNHNY, CDR2 SVGAGI, per germline (reference sequence). The CDR3 is made up of 13 amino acids. V shed 6 bases and J shed 7 bases, with 13 bases lying between them. CDR3: CASSHWDKNEQFF. Here the CDR3 DNA reads TGTGCCAGCAGCCACTGGGACAAAAATGAGCAGTTCTTC.

V usage is TRBV6-5 and J usage is TRBJ1-1, with D perhaps TRBD1 (5 bases). V dropped 2 bases and J dropped 0 bases, with 7 bases sitting between them. The CDR3 has 14 residues. Per the germline V gene, CDR1 is MNHEY and CDR2 is SVGAGI. In nucleotides, the CDR3 is TGTGCCAGCAGTTACCTGGGGCTGAACACTGAAGCTTTCTTT. As protein: CASSYLGLNTEAFF.

The chain recombines TRBV15 with TRBJ1-1; D gene unclear. CDR1 and CDR2 (germline): LNHNV, YYDKDF (reference sequence). This CDR3 spans 13 amino acids. V dropped 0 bases and J dropped 5 bases, with 7 bases sitting between them. This CDR3 is CATSRDRVTEAFF. CDR3 sequence (DNA): TGTGCCACCAGCAGAGACCGAGTGACTGAAGCTTTCTTT. The full variable domain, rest sourced from reference TRBV15 and TRBJ1-1, is DAMVIQNPRYQVTQFGKPVTLSCSQTLNHNVMYWYQQKSSQAPKLLFHYYDKDFNNEADTPDNFQSRRPNTSFCFLDIRSPGLGDTAMYLCATSRDRVTEAFFGQGTRLTVV.

This chain joins TRBV5-1 and TRBJ1-1, with a weak D call TRBD1 (5 bases). From germline, CDR1 is SGHRS and CDR2 YFSETQ. CDR3 length equals 14 residues. Trimming pared 4 bases from V and 1 base from J, leaving 11 bases between. The CDR3 is CASSVTGANTEAFF. The CDR3 coding sequence is TGCGCCAGCAGCGTTACAGGCGCGAACACTGAAGCTTTCTTT.

Turning to this clone: The sample has other DNA sequences that encode this CDR3 too. The CDR3 DNA follows: TGTGCCAGCAGTGGACAGGGAGATTCACCCCTCCACTTT. Translated: CASSGQGDSPLHF. This chain joins TRBV2 and TRBJ1-6; TRBD1 aligns across 7 bases. CDR1 and CDR2 (germline): SNHLY, FYNNEI. This CDR3 spans 13 amino acids. V gave up 4 bases and J gave up 8 bases; unmatched junction bases: 2.

The count of this clone is one. The chain links TRBV5-1 to TRBJ2-3; tentative D call: TRBD2 (7 bases). The CDR3 totals 17 residues. Trimming stripped 4 bases from V and 1 base from J, with 19 bases between. From germline, CDR1 is SGHRS and CDR2 YFSETQ. The CDR3 here is CASSRTGGPFGTDTQYF. The CDR3 nucleotides read TGCGCCAGCAGCCGGACGGGGGGCCCGTTCGGCACAGATACGCAGTATTTT.

The CDR3 bases are TGCGCCAGCAGCCCCCCCTCGGGACAGATATATGGCTACACCTTC. Translated, it gives CASSPPSGQIYGYTF. The genes are TRBV4-1 and TRBJ1-2, with 7 bases that match TRBD1. This CDR3 has 15 amino acids. The germline V gene encodes CDR1 MGHRA and CDR2 YSYEKL. Trimming at V came to 4 bases and at J to 5 bases, leaving 10 bases not matched to a gene.

This clone showed up just a few times. CDR3 nucleotides: TGTGCCAGCAGTACCGGATTAGCGGGGCAGTTCTTC. Translation gives CASSTGLAGQFF. The rearrangement links TRBV12-3 or TRBV12-4 to TRBJ2-1; 7 nucleotides agree with TRBD2. This CDR3 is 12 amino acids long. The J segment lost 12 bases and the V segment lost 5 bases, leaving 7 bases of the junction unmatched.

This chain connects TRBV7-9 to TRBJ1-1; 8 bases agree with TRBD1. V trimming: 1 base; J trimming: 9 bases; junction bases outside the gene matches: 4. Looked up from germline, CDR1 is SEHNR and CDR2 is FQNEAQ (reference sequence). The CDR3 length is 13 residues. CDR3 residues: CASSLVRDRQAFF. In DNA, the CDR3 is TGTGCCAGCAGCTTAGTTCGGGACAGGCAAGCTTTCTTT.

This clone was counted between two and nine times. The rearrangement joins TRBV11-2 to TRBJ1-2; the match to TRBD1 covers 7 bases. This CDR3 comprises 16 residues. In germline, CDR1 is SGHAT, CDR2 FQNNGV. V lost 5 bases, J lost 0 bases, and 9 bases stayed unmatched. Here the CDR3 reads CASSPSWDSSNYGYTF. CDR3 nucleotides: TGTGCCAGCAGCCCCAGTTGGGACAGCTCTAACTATGGCTACACCTTC.

The chain carries TRBV6-6 and TRBJ1-4, with a weak D call TRBD1 (5 bases). In germline, CDR1 is MNHNY, CDR2 SVGAGI (reference sequence). CDR3 size: 16 residues. V gave up 7 bases and J gave up 4 bases, with 19 bases separating them. This chain's CDR3 is CASNGRGIQSNEKLFF. DNA for the CDR3: TGTGCCAGCAACGGAAGGGGAATACAGAGTAATGAAAAACTGTTTTTT.

The chain recombines TRBV5-4 with TRBJ2-5; perhaps TRBD1 as D (5 bases). The germline CDR1 and CDR2 sequences are SGHNT and YYREEE (reference sequence). The CDR3 covers 16 residues. The V and J ends lost 0 bases and 5 bases respectively, with 17 bases between them. The CDR3 nucleotides are TGTGCCAGCAGCTTGGAAAGTTTGGTCGCAGGGGAGACCCAGTACTTC. Translating gives CASSLESLVAGETQYF.

The rearrangement uses TRBV4-2 and TRBJ1-5; 7 nucleotides align to TRBD1. V dropped 5 bases and J dropped 4; count of bases not matched to a gene: 11. Germline V gene lookup returns CDR1 LGHNA and CDR2 YNFKEQ. This CDR3 comprises 16 residues. CDR3 coding DNA: TGTGCCAGCAGCGACAAACCGGGACAGAAGAATCAGCCCCAGCATTTT. It translates to CASSDKPGQKNQPQHF.

V usage is TRBV19 and J usage is TRBJ1-6; a weak D match, TRBD1 (5 bases). Germline V gene lookup returns CDR1 LNHDA and CDR2 SQIVND (reference sequence). Trimming cost V 5 bases and J 10 bases, with 15 bases left between them. The CDR3 totals 14 residues. The CDR3 sequence is CASSPEGTGSPLHF. CDR3 nucleotides: TGTGCCAGTAGTCCGGAGGGGACGGGATCACCCCTCCACTTT.

Of note for this clone: This sample also contains other DNA sequences that code for the same CDR3. V is TRBV27 and J is TRBJ1-3; weak D call: TRBD1 (5 bases). Trimming removed 6 bases at V and 0 bases at J, with 9 bases between. Germline CDR1 MNHEY, CDR2 SMNVEV (reference sequence). The CDR3 sequence is 14 residues long. CDR3 sequence reads: CASSRGTSGNTIYF. The CDR3 bases are TGTGCCAGCAGCCGCGGGACCTCTGGAAACACCATATATTTT.

The CDR3 is CASSDRTGGKLEKLFF. The DNA for the CDR3 is TGTGCCAGCAGTGACCGGACAGGGGGCAAATTAGAAAAACTGTTTTTT. The V and J genes are TRBV2 and TRBJ1-4, with 11 bases that match TRBD1. The CDR3 extends over 16 amino acids. The J segment lost 8 bases and the V segment lost 3 bases, leaving 8 bases of the junction unmatched. Germline V gene sequence: CDR1 SNHLY, CDR2 FYNNEI.

The CDR3 DNA sequence: TGTGCCACCAGCAGAAGGACAGGGGGGCTCTACGAGCAGTACTTC. This encodes CATSRRTGGLYEQYF. The chain links TRBV15 to TRBJ2-7; 10 positions agree with TRBD1. Germline CDR1 is LNHNV and CDR2 is YYDKDF (reference sequence). This CDR3 comprises 15 residues. After removal of 2 bases from V and 3 bases from J, the junction contained 4 bases not matched to a gene.

The chain carries TRBV5-1 and TRBJ2-3; TRBD2 agrees at 12 bases. The V gene end was trimmed by 0 bases and the J gene end by 5 bases; junction bases not matched to a gene: 4. The CDR3 spans 16 residues. From germline, CDR1 is SGHRS and CDR2 YFSETQ. CDR3 DNA: TGCGCCAGCAGCTTGGGGACTAGCGGGGTAATAGATACGCAGTATTTT. This codes for CASSLGTSGVIDTQYF.

The chain recombines TRBV2 with TRBJ2-2, with D possibly being TRBD2 (5 bases). Trimming took off 6 bases at V and 1 base at J, with 15 bases between the two ends. This CDR3 spans 16 amino acids. The V gene's germline CDR1 is SNHLY and CDR2 FYNNEI. CDR3 DNA: TGTGCCAGCAGCCCCAGGTGGGGAGTGAACACCGGGGAGCTGTTTTTT. Its translation: CASSPRWGVNTGELFF.

V gene TRBV7-2 combines with J gene TRBJ1-1; D possibly corresponds to TRBD1 (5 bases). The CDR3 has 15 amino acids. Trimming took off 3 bases at V and 4 bases at J, with 15 bases between the two ends. Germline V gene lookup returns CDR1 SGHTA and CDR2 FQGNSA. The DNA of the CDR3 is TGTGCCAGCAGCTTGGAAAGGGGAGGAGGCACTGAAGCTTTCTTT. Translating gives CASSLERGGGTEAFF. Filled out from reference TRBV7-2 and TRBJ1-1, the complete variable domain reads GAGVSQSPSNKVTEKGKDVELRCDPISGHTALYWYRQSLGQGLEFLIYFQGNSAPDKSGLPSDRFSAERTGGSVSTLTIQRTQQEDSAVYLCASSLERGGGTEAFFGQGTRLTVV.

The table lists this clone with a few counts. The chain carries TRBV18 and TRBJ1-1, with TRBD1 as a possible D gene (5 bases). Germline loops: CDR1 KGHSH, CDR2 LQKENI. V lost 5 bases, J lost 1 base, and 14 bases lay in between. The CDR3 consists of 15 residues. In DNA, the CDR3 is TGTGCCAGCTCATCGGGGGTCCAGCCGAACACTGAAGCTTTCTTT. It specifies CASSSGVQPNTEAFF. The complete variable domain, with remaining parts taken from reference TRBV18 and TRBJ1-1, reads NAGVMQNPRHLVRRRGQEARLRCSPMKGHSHVYWYRQLPEEGLKFMVYLQKENIIDESGMPKERFSAEFPKEGPSILRIQQVVRGDSAAYFCASSSGVQPNTEAFFGQGTRLTVV.

The CDR3 spells CASSLAVVASGYNEQFF. The CDR3, as DNA: TGCGCCAGCAGCTTGGCCGTGGTGGCTAGCGGCTACAATGAGCAGTTCTTC. The V and J genes are TRBV5-1 and TRBJ2-1, with 7 bases identical to TRBD2. Germline V gene lookup returns CDR1 SGHRS and CDR2 YFSETQ. V lost 0 bases and J lost 3; bases outside the gene matches: 9. The CDR3 runs to 17 residues.